The subject of this entry is one TCR beta chain. Its antigen is undetermined. Repertoires were generated with immunoSEQ multiplex PCR, while TCRdb's copy carries only in-frame clones and drops some. The sample has about 79,000 clones; roughly 87% are singletons. V lost 2 bases and J lost 2; bases outside the gene matches: 5. Germline V gene data show CDR1 as SEHNR and CDR2 as FQNEAQ (reference sequence). This CDR3 is 18 amino acids long. The source of the sample is a study of T cell responses to AZD1222 COVID-19 vaccine. Overall study results and limits: Spike regions recognized by vaccine-associated CD4 TCRs spanned the protein, led by 160-218 and 743-854. Donors, mostly white British, included more females; clonal diversity was possibly underestimated.

The input for sequencing was peripheral blood, taken 28 days after the second AZD1222 dose. The clonotype was recovered from an adult who received the AZD1222 COVID-19 vaccine. The V call is TRBV7-9, the J call TRBJ2-2, with 13 bases matching TRBD2. CDR3 sequence: CASSLSGLAGVNTGELFF. CDR3 in DNA: TGTGCCAGCAGCTTATCTGGACTAGCGGGGGTAAACACCGGGGAGCTGTTTTTT. Combining the CDR3 with reference TRBV7-9 and TRBJ2-2 gives the whole variable domain DTGVSQNPRHKITKRGQNVTFRCDPISEHNRLYWYRQTLGQGPEFLTYFQNEAQLEKSRLLSDRFSAERPKGSFSTLEIQRTEQGDSAMYLCASSLSGLAGVNTGELFFGEGSRLTVL.